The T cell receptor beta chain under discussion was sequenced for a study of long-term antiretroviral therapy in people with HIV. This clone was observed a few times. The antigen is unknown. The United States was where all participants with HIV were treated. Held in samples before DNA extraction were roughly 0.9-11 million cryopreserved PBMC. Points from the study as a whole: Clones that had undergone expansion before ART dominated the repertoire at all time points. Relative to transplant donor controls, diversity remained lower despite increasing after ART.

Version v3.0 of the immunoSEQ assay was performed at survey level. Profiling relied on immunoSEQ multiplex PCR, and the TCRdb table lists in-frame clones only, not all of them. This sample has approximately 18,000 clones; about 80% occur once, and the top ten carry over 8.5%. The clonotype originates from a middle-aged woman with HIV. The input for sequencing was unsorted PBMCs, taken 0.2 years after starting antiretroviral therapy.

CDR3 sequence (DNA): TGTGCCAGCAGCCTTGGGACAGTTCCTTATGGCTACACCTTC. This encodes CASSLGTVPYGYTF. The rearrangement links TRBV5-4 to TRBJ1-2; 7 bases map to TRBD1. The CDR3 totals 14 residues. The germline V gene has CDR1 SGHNT and CDR2 YYREEE (reference sequence). V shed 4 bases and J 5 bases; nucleotides not matched to a gene: 8. The full variable domain, with the rest looked up from reference TRBV5-4 and TRBJ1-2, is ETGVTQSPTHLIKTRGQQVTLRCSSQSGHNTVSWYQQALGQGPQFIFQYYREEENGRGNFPPRFSGLQFPNYSSELNVNALELDDSALYLCASSLGTVPYGYTFGSGTRLTVV.